Shown below are 3 T cell receptor beta chains from a single sample sequenced in a study of T cell repertoires in cytomegalovirus infection. TCRdb re-analysed the reads in MiXCR, keeping a single row per CDR3 protein. This sample yields fewer than 300,000 distinct CDR3 sequences, of which roughly 26% are seen a single time; roughly 14% belongs to the top ten. What was sequenced was PBMCs. These receptor sequences come from a human donor in good health (CMV status not recorded). Some clones in this sample may be carry-over from other donors' samples.

This sequence joins TRBV12-5 and TRBJ1-1, with 7 bases that match TRBD1. Per the germline V gene, CDR1 is LGHNT and CDR2 is FRNRAP. After removal of 5 bases from V and 4 bases from J, the junction contained 4 bases not matched to a gene. The CDR3 has 13 residues. In DNA form, the CDR3 reads TGTGCTAGTGGTACCAGGGGGACCACTGAAGCTTTCTTT. Translation gives CASGTRGTTEAFF.

The V gene is TRBV7-4, the J gene TRBJ2-3; D gene ambiguous. CDR3 length equals 15 residues. CDR1 and CDR2 (germline): SGHVT, SQSDAQ. V was clipped by 5 bases and J by 0 bases, with 12 bases between them. In DNA form, the CDR3 reads TGTGCCAGCAGCCCACCCGTTGTTAGCACAGATACGCAGTATTTT. Encoded protein: CASSPPVVSTDTQYF.

In this sample, this clonotype turned up a few times. J is TRBJ2-7 and V is TRBV27; perhaps TRBD2 as D (5 bases). This CDR3 spans 18 amino acids. Trimming took off 4 bases at V and 0 bases at J, with 22 bases between the two ends. Germline V lookup: CDR1 MNHEY, CDR2 SMNVEV (reference sequence). Here the CDR3 reads CASSYTRSGWGLSYEQYF. CDR3 nucleotide sequence: TGTGCCAGCAGTTACACCCGCTCGGGGTGGGGTCTCTCCTACGAGCAGTACTTC.